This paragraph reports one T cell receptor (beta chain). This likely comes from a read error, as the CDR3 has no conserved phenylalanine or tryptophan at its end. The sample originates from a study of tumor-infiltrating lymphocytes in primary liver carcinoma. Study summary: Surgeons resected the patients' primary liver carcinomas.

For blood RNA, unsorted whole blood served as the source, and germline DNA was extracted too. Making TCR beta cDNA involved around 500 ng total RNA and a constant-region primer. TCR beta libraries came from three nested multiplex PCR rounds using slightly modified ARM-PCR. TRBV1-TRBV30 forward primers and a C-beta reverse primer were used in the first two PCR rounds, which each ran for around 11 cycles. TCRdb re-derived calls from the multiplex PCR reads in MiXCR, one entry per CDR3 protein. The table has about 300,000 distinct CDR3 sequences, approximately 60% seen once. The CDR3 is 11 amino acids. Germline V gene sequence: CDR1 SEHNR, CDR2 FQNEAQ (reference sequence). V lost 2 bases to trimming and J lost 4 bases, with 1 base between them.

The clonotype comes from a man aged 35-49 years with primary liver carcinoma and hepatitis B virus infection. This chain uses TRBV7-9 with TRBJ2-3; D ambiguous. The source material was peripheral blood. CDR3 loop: CASSLSDTQYI. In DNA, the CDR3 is TGTGCCAGCAGCTTATCAGATACGCAGTATATT.